This TCR beta chain was captured in a study of T cells in Graves' hyperthyroidism and ophthalmopathy. Researchers amplified the TCR beta CDR3 regions from RNA transcripts. The TCR CDR3 was amplified in a first-round RT-PCR using the HTBI primer set. TCRdb re-called the multiplex PCR reads through MiXCR, storing one row per CDR3 protein. The repertoire holds some 350,000 distinct CDR3 sequences, with approximately 13% as singletons. Trimming shortened V by 3 bases and J by 1 base, and 14 bases separated the two germline ends. The CDR3 length is 16 residues. Germline V gene lookup returns CDR1 SGHNT and CDR2 YYREEE (reference sequence).

The sequence was collected from a woman in her 40s with Graves' ophthalmopathy. Sequenced sample: blood. The chain recombines TRBV5-4 with TRBJ2-1; tentatively, D is TRBD2 (6 bases). The CDR3 here is CASSSGTSRSYNEQFF. The CDR3, as DNA: TGTGCCAGCAGCTCCGGGACTTCAAGGTCCTACAATGAGCAGTTCTTC.